The next 9 T cell receptor beta chains were all read from a single sample in a study of human T cells and chemical hapten exposure (dated by TCRdb to the early 2020s). The time point label for this specimen denotes: pre-sensitization, week 0. In the paper's terms, the treatment or condition label means: therapeutic diphenylcyclopropenone sensitization with weekly scalp DPC. To prepare the library, RACE was applied. Instrument on record: NextSeq 500. TCRdb applied fastp at Q25 and MiXCR to the public reads, then kept only in-frame beta chains. For every CDR3 protein sequence, its rows merge into one entry that carries the most common genes and DNA. Present in this sample are 280,000 or so distinct CDR3 sequences, roughly 7.4% of which were seen just once. Roughly 1.2% of the sample comes from the top ten. Sequenced here: whole blood, sampled in connection with sensitization to the hapten diphenylcyclopropenone (DPC). The source of these receptors is a man aged 18 to 29 with alopecia areata. Some clones in this sample may be carry-over from other donors' samples.

This clonotype has ten or more counts. V usage is TRBV3-1 and J usage is TRBJ1-4; D ambiguous. V was clipped by 2 bases and J by 7 bases, with 11 bases between them. Per the germline V gene, CDR1 is LGHDT and CDR2 is YNNKEL (reference sequence). The CDR3 runs to 14 residues. The CDR3 is CASSQTRTAEKLFF. For the CDR3, the DNA is TGTGCCAGCAGCCAAACACGGACGGCTGAAAAACTGTTTTTT.

This clonotype was counted only a few times. The chain uses TRBV7-2 and TRBJ1-1; D is possibly TRBD1 (5 bases). V was pared by 1 base and J by 5 bases, with 8 bases between. The germline CDR1 and CDR2 sequences are SGHTA and FQGNSA. The length of the CDR3 is 13 residues. The CDR3 DNA reads as TGTGCCAGCAGCTTAGGACAGTTTACTGAAGCTTTCTTT. Translated: CASSLGQFTEAFF.

In its sample, this clonotype was seen many times. This sequence joins TRBV15 and TRBJ2-3, with 9 bases fitting TRBD1. The germline gives CDR1 LNHNV, CDR2 YYDKDF (reference sequence). CDR3 length equals 16 residues. V lost 1 base and J lost 2; bases outside the gene matches: 4. The CDR3 here is CATSRGRDRDTDTQYF. The DNA of the CDR3 is TGTGCCACCAGCAGAGGGAGGGACAGGGACACAGATACGCAGTATTTT.

This clonotype was seen many times. J is TRBJ1-1 and V is TRBV7-9, with a possible D match to TRBD1 (5 bases). Germline CDR1 SEHNR, CDR2 FQNEAQ (reference sequence). Trimming took off 1 base at V and 4 bases at J, with 10 bases between the two ends. The length of the CDR3 is 14 residues. This chain's CDR3 is CASSLEGVGTEAFF. The DNA for the CDR3 is TGTGCCAGCAGCTTAGAAGGGGTAGGCACTGAAGCTTTCTTT.

The chain has TRBV12-3 or TRBV12-4 and TRBJ2-7; a weak D match, TRBD1 (5 bases). The CDR3 length is 12 residues. The V gene lost 5 bases and the J gene lost 4 bases, with 9 bases spanning the gap. CDR3 DNA: TGTGCCAGCAGTGTTGACAGATACGAGCAGTACTTC. This translates into CASSVDRYEQYF.

The gene calls are TRBV3-1 and TRBJ2-7, with D tentatively TRBD1 (5 bases). This CDR3 is 14 amino acids long. V lost 8 bases, J lost 2 bases, and 16 bases lay in between. Germline V gives CDR1 LGHDT, CDR2 YNNKEL (reference sequence). The CDR3 bases are TGTGCCAGCCGCGGCGCCAGGGAAGCCTACGAGCAGTACTTC. It translates to CASRGAREAYEQYF.

The rearrangement joins TRBV7-6 to TRBJ2-1, with D tentatively TRBD2 (6 bases). Trimming removed 5 bases from V and 6 bases from J, with 11 bases in between. The CDR3 contains 13 residues. Germline CDR1 reads SGHVS; CDR2 reads FNYEAQ. CDR3 DNA: TGTGCCAGCAGCCTCACGCGGGGCAATGAGCAGTTCTTC. This translates into CASSLTRGNEQFF. The whole variable domain, remainder taken from reference TRBV7-6 and TRBJ2-1, is GAGVSQSPRYKVTKRGQDVALRCDPISGHVSLYWYRQALGQGPEFLTYFNYEAQQDKSGLPNDRFSAERPEGSISTLTIQRTEQRDSAMYRCASSLTRGNEQFFGPGTRLTVL.

V is TRBV20-1 and J is TRBJ2-5, with 7 bases fitting TRBD2. Per germline, CDR1 DFQATT and CDR2 SNEGSKA (reference sequence). The CDR3 has 12 residues. J was trimmed by 4 bases and V by 8 bases; bases with no gene match: 7. The CDR3: CSPATSRETQYF. As DNA, the CDR3 is TGCAGTCCTGCGACTAGCCGAGAGACCCAGTACTTC.

This clonotype occurred many times. The V call is TRBV4-1, the J call TRBJ2-7; TRBD1 agrees at 9 bases. The germline V gene has CDR1 MGHRA and CDR2 YSYEKL. The CDR3 length is 18 residues. J lost 2 bases, V lost 1 base, and 12 bases had no gene match. CDR3 DNA sequence: TGCGCCAGCAGCCAAGCCGATTTCTTGGGACAGGGCGCCTACGAGCAGTACTTC. Translation: CASSQADFLGQGAYEQYF.